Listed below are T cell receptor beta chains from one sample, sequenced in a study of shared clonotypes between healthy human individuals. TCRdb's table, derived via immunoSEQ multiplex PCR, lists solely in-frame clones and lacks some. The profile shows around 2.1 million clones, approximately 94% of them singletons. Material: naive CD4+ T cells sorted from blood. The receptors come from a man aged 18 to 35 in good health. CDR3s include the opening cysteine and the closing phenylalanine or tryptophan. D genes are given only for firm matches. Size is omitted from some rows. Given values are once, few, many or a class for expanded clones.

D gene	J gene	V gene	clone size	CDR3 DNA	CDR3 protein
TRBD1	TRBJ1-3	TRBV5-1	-	TGCGCCAGCAGCTTGGCCCAGGGGGCTTCTGGAAACACCATATATTTT	CASSLAQGASGNTIYF
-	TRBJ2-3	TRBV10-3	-	TGTGCCATCAGTGAAGGACCGAGCGCCACAGATACGCAGTATTTT	CAISEGPSATDTQYF
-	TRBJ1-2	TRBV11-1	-	TGTGCCAGCAGCTTACAGGCACTCAAAGGGGCTTCTAACTATGGCTACACCTTC	CASSLQALKGASNYGYTF
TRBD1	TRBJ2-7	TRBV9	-	TGTGCCAGCAGCTCAGGGACAGTCTCCTACGAGCAGTACTTC	CASSSGTVSYEQYF
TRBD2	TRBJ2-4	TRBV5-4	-	TGTGCCAGCAGTACCCCCCTAGCGGGAGGCGCAAACATTCAGTACTTC	CASSTPLAGGANIQYF
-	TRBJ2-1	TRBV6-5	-	TGTGCCAGCAGCTACGTTGGGGGGCGTCACAATGAGCAGTTCTTC	CASSYVGGRHNEQFF
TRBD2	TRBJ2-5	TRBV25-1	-	TGTGCCAGCAGCACGGAGCGGGGACAAGAGACCCAGTACTTC	CASSTERGQETQYF
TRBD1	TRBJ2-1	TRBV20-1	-	TGCAGTGCCGACGTTGGACAGGGCCTGTTCTTC	CSADVGQGLFF
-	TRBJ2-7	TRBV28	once	TGTGCCAGCACTGGGGGGGACACGTTCTACGAGCAGTACTTC	CASTGGDTFYEQYF
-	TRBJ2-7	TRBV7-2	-	TGTGCCAGCAGCTTGGGCGGTGCCAGCTCCTACGAGCAGTACTTC	CASSLGGASSYEQYF
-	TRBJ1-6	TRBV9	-	TGTGCCAGCAGCGTACAGGGGAATAATTCACCCCTCCACTTT	CASSVQGNNSPLHF
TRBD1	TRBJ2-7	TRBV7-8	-	TGTGCCAGCAGCCCCGGGCCAGACAGGGCATACGAGCAGTACTTC	CASSPGPDRAYEQYF
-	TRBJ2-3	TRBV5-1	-	TGCGCCAGCAGGCCGGCAGGGAGTACAGATACGCAGTATTTT	CASRPAGSTDTQYF
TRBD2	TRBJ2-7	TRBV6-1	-	TGTGCCAGCAGAAGAACTAGCGGGGACTCCTACGAGCAGTACTTC	CASRRTSGDSYEQYF
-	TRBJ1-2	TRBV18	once	TGTGCCAGCTCACCACTCGGGGGCCCTGGCTATGGCTACACCTTC	CASSPLGGPGYGYTF
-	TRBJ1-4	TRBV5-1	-	TGCGCCAGCAGCCGGAGGGGGTTGAATGAAAAACTGTTTTTT	CASSRRGLNEKLFF
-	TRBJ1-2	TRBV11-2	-	TGTGCCAGCAGCTTAGCCGGGGCTAACTATGGCTACACCTTC	CASSLAGANYGYTF
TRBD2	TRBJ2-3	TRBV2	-	TGTGCCAGCATGACTAGCGGGGGCCCGACAGATACGCAGTATTTT	CASMTSGGPTDTQYF
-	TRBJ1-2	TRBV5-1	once	TGCGCCAGCAGCTTTACCCACCTAGCTTATGGCTACACCTTC	CASSFTHLAYGYTF
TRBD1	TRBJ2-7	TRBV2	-	TGTGCCAGCAGTGAAGCCGGGACAGCTACCTACGAGCAGTACTTC	CASSEAGTATYEQYF
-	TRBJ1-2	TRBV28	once	TGTGCCAGCAGTTTTGACGGGTGGGGGGCTCGTGGCTACACCTTC	CASSFDGWGARGYTF
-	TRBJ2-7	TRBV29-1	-	TGCAGCGTTGAAGATTCGCAGGGGGGGTACGAGCAGTACTTC	CSVEDSQGGYEQYF
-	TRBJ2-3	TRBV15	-	TGTGCCACCAGCAGAGATTGGGGCGGGGGCACAGATACGCAGTATTTT	CATSRDWGGGTDTQYF
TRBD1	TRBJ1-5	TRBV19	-	TGTGCCAGTAGTTCGACAGGGTCCAATCAGCCCCAGCATTTT	CASSSTGSNQPQHF
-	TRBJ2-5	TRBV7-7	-	TGTGCTAGCAGCTTAAATCCGGTCGATGGGGAGACCCAGTACTTC	CASSLNPVDGETQYF
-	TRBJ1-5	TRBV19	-	TGTGCCAGTAGTATGGGTTTCGACAGACTCAATCAGCCCCAGCATTTT	CASSMGFDRLNQPQHF
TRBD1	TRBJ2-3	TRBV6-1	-	TGTGCCAGCAGTCCGGGACAGATCACAGATACGCAGTATTTT	CASSPGQITDTQYF
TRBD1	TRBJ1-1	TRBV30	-	TGTGCCTGGGAGGGGACAGCGATGAACACTGAAGCTTTCTTT	CAWEGTAMNTEAFF
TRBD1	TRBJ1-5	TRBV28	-	TGTGCCAGCAGTCACCGGACAGGAAACAATCAGCCCCAGCATTTT	CASSHRTGNNQPQHF
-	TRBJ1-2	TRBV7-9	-	TGTGCCAGCAGCTTCCTCAGGGCGGGCTACACCTTC	CASSFLRAGYTF
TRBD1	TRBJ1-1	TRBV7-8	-	TGTGCCAGCAGCTGGACGTCAGGGGGGAGGGGAACTGAAGCTTTCTTT	CASSWTSGGRGTEAFF
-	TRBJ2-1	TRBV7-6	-	TGTGCCAGCAGCGTAGGGGGGGTCGCGGGTGAGCAGTTCTTC	CASSVGGVAGEQFF